These 6 T cell receptor beta chains originate from one sample sequenced in a study of PD-1 blockade in classical Hodgkin lymphoma. The repertoire was sequenced with immunoSEQ multiplex PCR; TCRdb's copy has only in-frame clones and lacks some. Here the sample spans under 95,000 clones, 85% to 95% being singletons. Every patient relapsed after autologous stem cell transplantation, and brentuximab vedotin exposure varied. This specimen consisted of peripheral blood mononuclear cells (PBMCs), obtained at baseline. These receptors were taken from a human donor with classical Hodgkin lymphoma.

DNA for the CDR3: TGTGCCAGCAGCTTAATTAGCGGGAGCCAAGAGACCCAGTACTTC. Protein product: CASSLISGSQETQYF. V usage is TRBV11-1 and J usage is TRBJ2-5; 9 nucleotides agree with TRBD2. Per the germline V gene, CDR1 is SGHAT and CDR2 is FQDESV (reference sequence). This CDR3 has 15 amino acids. Trimming took 2 bases from V and 1 from J; bases not matched to a gene: 2.

This clone showed up many times. J is TRBJ2-3 and V is TRBV30; D is unresolved. The ends were cut back, 1 base at V and 2 bases at J, with 7 bases in the middle. In germline, CDR1 is GTSNPN, CDR2 SVGIG (reference sequence). CDR3 length: 13 residues. The CDR3 region has the DNA TGTGCCTGGAGTGCGGGTCACACAGATACGCAGTATTTT. This translates into CAWSAGHTDTQYF.

This clone was found once. This sequence joins TRBV6-1 and TRBJ2-3; tentative D call: TRBD2 (6 bases). Germline CDR1 MNHNS, CDR2 SASEGT. The CDR3 loop spans 18 amino acids. V lost 4 bases to trimming and J lost 4 bases, with 24 bases between them. CDR3 loop: CASSGRGSTTPVADTQYF. The CDR3, as DNA: TGTGCCAGCAGTGGCCGGGGGTCGACTACCCCAGTGGCAGATACGCAGTATTTT.

This clone was seen once. The chain carries TRBV21-1 and TRBJ2-3. TRBV21-1 is a pseudogene. This CDR3 comprises 14 residues. Written as DNA, the CDR3 is TGTGCCAGCAGACGGTCGGGGGCGACAGATACGCAGTATTTT. It encodes CASRRSGATDTQYF.

The J gene is TRBJ1-4, the V gene TRBV6-6; TRBD1 might be the D (5 bases). Trimming pared 0 bases from V and 4 bases from J, leaving 6 bases between. Germline V gene lookup returns CDR1 MNHNY and CDR2 SVGAGI (reference sequence). The CDR3 extends over 14 amino acids. The CDR3 reads CASSYSGGNEKLFF. DNA for the CDR3: TGTGCCAGCAGTTACTCTGGGGGTAATGAAAAACTGTTTTTT.

The chain carries TRBV2 and TRBJ1-1; D remains ambiguous. CDR1 is SNHLY, CDR2 FYNNEI, per germline. There are 15 residues in the CDR3. V was clipped by 2 bases and J by 1 base, with 11 bases between them. CDR3 DNA sequence: TGTGCCAGCAGTGAAAGATCACGGGCGAACACTGAAGCTTTCTTT. Residues: CASSERSRANTEAFF. Using reference TRBV2 and TRBJ1-1 for the parts outside the CDR3, the full variable domain is EPEVTQTPSHQVTQMGQEVILRCVPISNHLYFYWYRQILGQKVEFLVSFYNNEISEKSEIFDDQFSVERPDGSNFTLKIRSTKLEDSAMYFCASSERSRANTEAFFGQGTRLTVV.